The clone carrying this T cell receptor (beta chain) was observed a few times. The antigen remains undetermined. The sample belongs to a study of vaccination and CD4 T cells after COVID-19. The wider study: Cells received overlapping spike peptides from SARS-CoV-2, HCoV-NL63, HCoV-OC43 and HCoV-229E as stimulation. Every culture used as a control got a CEFX pool, an HIV-1 Nef pool, or no peptide.

Findings and caveats of the study: Reactive clone data from convalescent patients indicated a median of approximately 90% appearing only post-vaccination. Median reactive clonotypes, those recognizing SARS-CoV-2, rose from around 20 to 38, not significantly.

This CDR3 has 15 residues. The germline V gene encodes CDR1 DFQATT and CDR2 SNEGSKA (reference sequence). V dropped 0 bases and J dropped 1 base, with 12 bases sitting between them. Treatment defined: approximately nine-day PBMC culture with coronavirus spike peptide pools or control peptides (ViraFEST assay). With the Oncomine TCR Beta short-read assay, DNA from cultured CD4+ T cells was sequenced. TCRdb re-called the PCR reads with MiXCR, one entry per CDR3 protein. Of approximately 8,100 distinct CDR3 sequences in the sample, around 64% were seen once. Sequencing was done on a sample of CD4+ T cells from blood, cultured in vitro. The source is a human donor who had recovered from COVID-19. V usage is TRBV20-1 and J usage is TRBJ2-5, with D possibly being TRBD1 (5 bases). CDR3 residues: CSARDLLGPQETQYF. The CDR3, as DNA: TGCAGTGCTAGAGATTTGTTGGGGCCCCAAGAGACCCAGTACTTC.